One sample yielded the 4 T cell receptor beta chains listed below, sequenced in a study of glioma-infiltrating T cells. TCR alpha and beta CDR3 regions were amplified from RNA using iRepertoire nested multiplex PCR. Each CDR3 protein is one row after TCRdb ran MiXCR on the multiplex PCR reads. In the table there are around 90,000 distinct CDR3 sequences, around 42% of which are singletons. Specimen: glioma tissue, nonneoplastic brain tissue, or PBMCs (not recorded which). The receptors here all came from a human donor with low-grade glioma or glioblastoma, undergoing nonglioma brain surgery, or in good health (not recorded which).

This clonotype was found many times. The rearrangement joins TRBV7-9 to TRBJ1-3; D remains ambiguous. Looked up from germline, CDR1 is SEHNR and CDR2 is FQNEAQ (reference sequence). The CDR3 is 14 amino acids. Trimming took 2 bases from V and 7 from J, leaving 12 bases between them. The CDR3 bases are TGTGCCAGCAGCTTAACTGAACCCCGGAACACCATATATTTT. Amino acids: CASSLTEPRNTIYF.

This clonotype was found many times. The chain is built from TRBV7-9 and TRBJ2-7; no definite D call. From germline, CDR1 is SEHNR and CDR2 FQNEAQ (reference sequence). The CDR3 is 14 residues long. Trimming removed 2 bases from V and 3 bases from J, with 11 bases in between. The CDR3 bases are TGTGCCAGCAGCTTACGACCGCCCCTCTACGAGCAGTACTTC. Encoded protein: CASSLRPPLYEQYF.

This clonotype was observed many times. The chain's CDR3 is CASRTASGGELFF. CDR3 DNA sequence: TGTGCCAGCAGAACTGCTAGCGGCGGGGAGCTGTTTTTT. The chain combines TRBV6-2 or TRBV6-3 with TRBJ2-2; TRBD2 matches at 7 bases. The CDR3 sequence is 13 residues long. V lost 6 bases, J lost 7 bases, and 5 bases stayed unmatched. Looked up from germline, CDR1 is MNHEY and CDR2 is SVGEGT.

This clonotype was seen many times. The chain joins TRBV7-2 to TRBJ1-1, with 9 bases identical to TRBD1. This CDR3 region has 16 residues. Unmatched junction bases numbered 7, after V lost 5 bases and J lost 0 bases. The germline CDR1 and CDR2 sequences are SGHTA and FQGNSA. The DNA for the CDR3 is TGTGCCAGCAGCCTAGGGACAGGGTTTATGAACACTGAAGCTTTCTTT. It codes for CASSLGTGFMNTEAFF.